This TCR beta chain was captured in a study of CXCR3-negative and CXCR3-positive naive CD8 T cells. General study points: Naive CXCR3-negative cells resembled naive CXCR3-positive cells in TRBV-TRBJ usage; memory cells differed. In both naive subsets diversity was comparably high, whereas memory CD8+ cells showed much lower diversity. Cryopreserved PBMCs had partly decreased CXCR3 expression; fresh PBMCs were used in most assays. Relative to CXCR3-negative naive cells, CXCR3-positive naive cells had more hydrophobic TRB CDR3s.

For this clonotype: Its specificity is not known.

Cells classed as naive CD8+ T cells were CD45RO-CCR7+CD27+CD95-. Germline assignment: CDR1 MDHEN and CDR2 SYDVKM. The CDR3 runs to 13 residues. The authors made the TRB cDNA libraries by 5' RACE using UMI labels. TCRdb re-called the 5' RACE reads; every CDR3 protein appears as one record, without DNA. The data include roughly 93,000 distinct CDR3 sequences; the top ten clones carry around 1%. Sample: naive CXCR3+ CD8+ T cells from blood. Subset in this sample: CD45RO-CCR7+CD27+CD95- naive CD8+ T cells expressing CXCR3 (TNR3+). The sequence was collected from a human donor in good health. Some clones in this sample may be carry-over from other donors' samples. V and J are TRBV28 and TRBJ2-5; the TRBD1 assignment by TCRdb is unverifiable without DNA. The CDR3 spells CASRLRGLETQYF.